These 22 T cell receptor beta chains originate from one sample sequenced in a study of T cell changes during pregnancy in multiple sclerosis. TCRdb's copy holds only in-frame clones and misses some; the assay was immunoSEQ multiplex PCR. The top ten clones hold 4.3% of a sample with 70,000 to 100,000 clones, 80% to 95% of them seen once. Specimen: peripheral blood, collected in the first trimester of pregnancy. These receptors were collected from a female donor with multiple sclerosis, enrolled in a pregnancy study.

The chain uses TRBV9 and TRBJ2-1, with 10 bases lining up with TRBD2. Germline CDR1 is SGDLS and CDR2 is YYNGEE. The V segment lost 3 bases and the J segment 5 bases; nucleotides outside the gene matches: 5. The CDR3 has 15 residues. The CDR3, as DNA: TGTGCCAGCAGCGGAAGCGGGGGGGCGAACAATGAGCAGTTCTTC. Translating gives CASSGSGGANNEQFF.

This rearrangement joins TRBV6-1 to TRBJ2-1; D might be TRBD1 (8 bases). Trimming stripped 3 bases from V and 5 bases from J, with 20 bases between. The CDR3 contains 17 residues. Germline lookup yields CDR1 MNHNS and CDR2 SASEGT. In DNA, the CDR3 is TGTGCCAGCAGTGATTGGGGGGGGGCAGGGGGCAACAATGAGCAGTTCTTC. The encoded protein is CASSDWGGAGGNNEQFF.

The V call is TRBV9, the J call TRBJ1-1; D perhaps matches TRBD1 (6 bases). The germline V gene encodes CDR1 SGDLS and CDR2 YYNGEE. The CDR3 loop spans 14 amino acids. V was trimmed by 4 bases and J by 2 bases, leaving 12 bases between them. The CDR3 is CASSPRGGNTEAFF. In nucleotides, the CDR3 is TGTGCCAGCAGCCCGAGAGGGGGAAACACTGAAGCTTTCTTT.

The rearrangement links TRBV7-6 to TRBJ2-1; TRBD2 matches at 10 bases. The V gene's germline CDR1 is SGHVS and CDR2 FNYEAQ. This CDR3 comprises 13 residues. V lost 3 bases to trimming and J lost 10 bases; unmatched junction nucleotides: 3. Written as DNA, the CDR3 is TGTGCCAGCAGCTTTAGCGGGGGGTTAGAGCAGTTCTTC. This encodes CASSFSGGLEQFF.

This chain connects TRBV7-2 to TRBJ1-1; D may be TRBD1 (5 bases). Per germline, CDR1 SGHTA and CDR2 FQGNSA. The CDR3 sequence is 14 residues long. The germline V and J ends were trimmed by 1 base and 4 bases, with 10 bases remaining between them. The DNA of the CDR3 is TGTGCCAGCAGCTTAGGACAGTGGGGCACTGAAGCTTTCTTT. It is translated as CASSLGQWGTEAFF.

The count of this clone is one. The rearrangement uses TRBV6-1 and TRBJ1-5; D gene ambiguous. The CDR3 has 15 amino acids. Per germline, CDR1 MNHNS and CDR2 SASEGT. The germline V and J ends were trimmed by 4 bases and 0 bases, with 10 bases remaining between them. CDR3 residues: CASSAPGGSNQPQHF. Written as DNA, the CDR3 is TGTGCCAGCAGTGCCCCGGGAGGTAGCAATCAGCCCCAGCATTTT.

The chain combines TRBV19 with TRBJ1-1, with TRBD1 identical over 7 bases. The CDR3 totals 18 residues. Germline-derived CDR1 and CDR2 are LNHDA and SQIVND (reference sequence). The V segment lost 9 bases and the J segment 0 bases; nucleotides outside the gene matches: 19. The CDR3 coding sequence is TGTGCCAGCACGCGTACGGAATACAGGGGTCTTATGAACACTGAAGCTTTCTTT. Translation: CASTRTEYRGLMNTEAFF.

This clone was recorded once. The CDR3 protein is CASSFRAGAGETQYF. The DNA of the CDR3 is TGTGCCAGCAGCTTTCGAGCGGGGGCAGGAGAGACCCAGTACTTC. This chain uses TRBV13 with TRBJ2-5; 8 nucleotides align to TRBD2. The CDR3 extends over 15 amino acids. CDR1 and CDR2 from the germline V gene are PRHDT and FYEKMQ (reference sequence). The V and J ends lost 3 bases and 4 bases, in that order; junction bases with no gene match: 7. Based on the CDR3 plus reference TRBV13 and TRBJ2-5, the full variable domain is AAGVIQSPRHLIKEKRETATLKCYPIPRHDTVYWYQQGPGQDPQFLISFYEKMQSDKGSIPDRFSAQQFSDYHSELNMSSLELGDSALYFCASSFRAGAGETQYFGPGTRLLVL.

This clone turned up a few times. V usage is TRBV4-1 and J usage is TRBJ1-1, with D possibly being TRBD1 (6 bases). Trimming stripped 0 bases from V and 2 bases from J, with 10 bases between. Germline V CDR1 and CDR2: MGHRA, YSYEKL. The CDR3 is 15 residues long. CDR3 bases: TGCGCCAGCAGCCAAGAGGACAGAGAAAACACTGAAGCTTTCTTT. It codes for CASSQEDRENTEAFF.

J is TRBJ2-7 and V is TRBV7-9, with 9 nucleotides matching TRBD2. The CDR3 sequence is 16 residues long. Germline lookup yields CDR1 SEHNR and CDR2 FQNEAQ (reference sequence). V lost 5 bases, J lost 7 bases, and 15 bases stayed unmatched. DNA of the CDR3: TGTGCCAGCAGCCCTACGGGTAGCGGGGGCCCGGGGGAGCAGTACTTC. It yields the protein CASSPTGSGGPGEQYF.

The chain carries TRBV7-9 and TRBJ1-2; possibly TRBD1 for D (6 bases). The CDR3 is 14 residues long. Trimming shortened V by 5 bases and J by 4 bases, and 14 bases separated the two germline ends. CDR1 and CDR2 (germline): SEHNR, FQNEAQ (reference sequence). DNA of the CDR3: TGTGCCAGCAGCCCCAGGACAGAGCCCTATGGCTACACCTTC. Its translation: CASSPRTEPYGYTF.

The chain recombines TRBV5-4 with TRBJ2-5; 7 nucleotides match TRBD2. V lost 2 bases to trimming and J lost 2 bases; unmatched junction nucleotides: 6. CDR1 SGHNT and CDR2 YYREEE come from the germline V gene (reference sequence). The CDR3 contains 15 residues. The CDR3 loop reads CASSFSSGKQETQYF. The CDR3 DNA sequence: TGTGCCAGCAGCTTCTCTAGCGGAAAACAAGAGACCCAGTACTTC.

The chain has TRBV6-5 and TRBJ2-3; 7 positions match TRBD1. CDR1 MNHEY and CDR2 SVGAGI come from the germline V gene. V lost 6 bases to trimming and J lost 4 bases; unmatched junction nucleotides: 10. The CDR3 sequence is 15 residues long. In nucleotides, the CDR3 is TGTGCCAGCAGAAGTACAGGGGACGGCGCAGATACGCAGTATTTT. Protein sequence: CASRSTGDGADTQYF.

The rearrangement links TRBV19 to TRBJ2-7; a possible D gene is TRBD2 (5 bases). The CDR3 is 12 amino acids. Germline lookup yields CDR1 LNHDA and CDR2 SQIVND (reference sequence). V lost 5 bases and J lost 6, with 11 bases in between. In DNA, the CDR3 is TGTGCCAGTAGTCCACTGGGAGCCGAGCAGTACTTC. Its translation: CASSPLGAEQYF.

The DNA of the CDR3 is TGTGCCAGTAGTATAGATTCAGAAATCCAGCCCCAGCATTTT. This encodes CASSIDSEIQPQHF. V usage is TRBV19 and J usage is TRBJ1-5, with D unresolved. V gave up 0 bases and J gave up 7 bases, with 10 bases separating them. CDR1 and CDR2 from the germline V gene are LNHDA and SQIVND (reference sequence). The CDR3 length is 14 residues.

The chain has TRBV29-1 and TRBJ2-5, with TRBD1 matching 8 bases. With 6 bases clipped from V and 5 bases from J, the junction kept 11 bases outside the gene matches. The CDR3 totals 14 residues. Germline CDR1 is SQVTM and CDR2 is ANQGSEA. The CDR3 spells CSVSITGGWETQYF. The CDR3 DNA reads TGCAGCGTCAGCATTACAGGGGGGTGGGAGACCCAGTACTTC.

The V call is TRBV5-8, the J call TRBJ2-1, with 8 bases matching TRBD1. The length of the CDR3 is 17 residues. CDR1 SGHTS and CDR2 YDEGEE come from the germline V gene. V dropped 0 bases and J dropped 4; count of bases not matched to a gene: 9. CDR3 sequence (DNA): TGTGCCAGCAGCTTGGAAAAAGGGACAGGAGTTTACAATGAGCAGTTCTTC. Residues: CASSLEKGTGVYNEQFF.

This sequence joins TRBV18 and TRBJ2-7; D might be TRBD2 (6 bases). In germline, CDR1 is KGHSH, CDR2 LQKENI. The CDR3 is 14 amino acids. Trimming removed 0 bases at V and 2 bases at J, with 8 bases between. The chain's CDR3 is CASSPPGGAYEQYF. The CDR3 DNA follows: TGTGCCAGCTCACCACCGGGGGGAGCCTACGAGCAGTACTTC.

As DNA, the CDR3 is TGTGCCAGCAGCTTAGCGCAGAGGGTTGGGACCCAGTACTTC. Residues: CASSLAQRVGTQYF. V and J are TRBV7-2 and TRBJ2-5, with a weak D call TRBD2 (5 bases). Trimming left V 0 bases short and J 7 bases short, with 12 bases between. Germline-derived CDR1 and CDR2 are SGHTA and FQGNSA. The CDR3 runs 14 residues.

V gene TRBV2 combines with J gene TRBJ1-5; D is undetermined. The germline V gene encodes CDR1 SNHLY and CDR2 FYNNEI. The ends were cut back, 6 bases at V and 2 bases at J, with 8 bases in the middle. The CDR3 is made up of 13 amino acids. This CDR3 reads CASRFGGNQPQHF. The CDR3 nucleotides are TGTGCCAGCAGGTTCGGGGGCAATCAGCCCCAGCATTTT.

This chain joins TRBV7-8 and TRBJ2-2; no clear D. The CDR3 loop spans 13 amino acids. CDR1 and CDR2 (germline): SGHVS, FQNEAQ. V was pared by 1 base and J by 4 bases, with 4 bases between. CDR3 residues: CASSLGGTGELFF. As DNA, the CDR3 is TGTGCCAGCAGCTTAGGAGGCACCGGGGAGCTGTTTTTT.

This clone came up once. J is TRBJ2-1 and V is TRBV7-3; 10 nucleotides line up with TRBD2. The trim removed 0 bases at V and 8 bases at J, leaving 7 bases unmatched. The CDR3 has 16 amino acids. Per the germline V gene, CDR1 is SGHTA and CDR2 is FQGTGA. CDR3 DNA: TGTGCCAGCAGCTTAACTAGCGGGGGGTTGAGGGATGAGCAGTTCTTC. Its protein product is CASSLTSGGLRDEQFF. The full variable domain, completed using reference TRBV7-3 and TRBJ2-1, is GAGVSQTPSNKVTEKGKYVELRCDPISGHTALYWYRQSLGQGPEFLIYFQGTGAADDSGLPNDRFFAVRPEGSVSTLKIQRTERGDSAVYLCASSLTSGGLRDEQFFGPGTRLTVL.